One T cell receptor (beta chain) is described in this entry. The repertoire was sequenced with immunoSEQ multiplex PCR; TCRdb's copy has only in-frame clones and lacks some. This sample has more than 85,000 clones, with 80% to 90% found just once. These data originate in a study of blood T cell repertoires in COVID-19. Study-level background: T cells, B-cell-depleted T cells, or PBMCs provided the cDNA or gDNA that served as material.

Participant ages covered 18 to 89 years across 24 US areas. The specimen was PBMCs or T cells enriched from blood (not recorded which). This receptor was identified in a woman between 45 and 60 years old who had recovered from COVID-19.

CDR3 protein: CASSYGGNQPQHF. CDR3 bases: TGTGCCAGCAGTTACGGTGGCAATCAGCCCCAGCATTTT. This chain uses TRBV7-2 with TRBJ1-5; no reliable D call. Germline CDR1 and CDR2: SGHTA and FQGNSA. Trimming pared 6 bases from V and 2 bases from J, leaving 8 bases between. The CDR3 consists of 13 residues.